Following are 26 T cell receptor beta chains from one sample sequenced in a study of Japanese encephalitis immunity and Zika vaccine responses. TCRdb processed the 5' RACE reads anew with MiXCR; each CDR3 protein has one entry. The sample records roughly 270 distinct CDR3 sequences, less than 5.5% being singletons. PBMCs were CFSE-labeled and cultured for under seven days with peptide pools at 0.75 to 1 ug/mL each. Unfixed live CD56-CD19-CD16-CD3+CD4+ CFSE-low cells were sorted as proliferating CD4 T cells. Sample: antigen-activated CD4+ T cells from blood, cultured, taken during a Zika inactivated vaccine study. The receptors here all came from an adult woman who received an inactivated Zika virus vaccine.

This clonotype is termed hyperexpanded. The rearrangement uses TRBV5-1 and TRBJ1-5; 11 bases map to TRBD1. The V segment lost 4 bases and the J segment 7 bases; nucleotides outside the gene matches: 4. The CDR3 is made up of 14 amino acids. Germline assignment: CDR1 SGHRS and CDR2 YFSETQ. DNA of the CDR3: TGCGCCAGCAGCCTCGGGACAGGGGGGCAGCCCCAGCATTTT. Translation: CASSLGTGGQPQHF.

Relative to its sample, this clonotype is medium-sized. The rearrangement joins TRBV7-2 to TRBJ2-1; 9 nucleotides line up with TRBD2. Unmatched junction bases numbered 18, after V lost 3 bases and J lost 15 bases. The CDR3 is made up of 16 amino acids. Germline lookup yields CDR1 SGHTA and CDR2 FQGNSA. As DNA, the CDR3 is TGTGCCAGCAGCTTCTACCTTGGGCGGGGGGGCCTTTTCCTGTTCTTC. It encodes CASSFYLGRGGLFLFF. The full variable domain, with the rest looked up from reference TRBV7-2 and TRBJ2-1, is GAGVSQSPSNKVTEKGKDVELRCDPISGHTALYWYRQSLGQGLEFLIYFQGNSAPDKSGLPSDRFSAERTGGSVSTLTIQRTQQEDSAVYLCASSFYLGRGGLFLFFGPGTRLTVL.

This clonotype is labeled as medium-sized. CDR3 coding DNA: TGTGCCAGCAGCTTAGCAACTTACGGGGGAGGGTCACCCCTCCACTTT. Protein product: CASSLATYGGGSPLHF. The chain links TRBV7-2 to TRBJ1-6; D is possibly TRBD1 (5 bases). Germline assignment: CDR1 SGHTA and CDR2 FQGNSA. The CDR3 is 16 residues long. V was trimmed by 0 bases and J by 10 bases, leaving 16 bases between them.

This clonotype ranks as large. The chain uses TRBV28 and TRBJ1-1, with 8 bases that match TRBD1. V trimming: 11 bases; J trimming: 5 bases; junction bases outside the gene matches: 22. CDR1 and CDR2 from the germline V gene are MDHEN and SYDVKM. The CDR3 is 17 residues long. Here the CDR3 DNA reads TGTGCCCCCATCCCCCCCCATCCAGGGGGCGTGAGGACTGAAGCTTTCTTT. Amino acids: CAPIPPHPGGVRTEAFF.

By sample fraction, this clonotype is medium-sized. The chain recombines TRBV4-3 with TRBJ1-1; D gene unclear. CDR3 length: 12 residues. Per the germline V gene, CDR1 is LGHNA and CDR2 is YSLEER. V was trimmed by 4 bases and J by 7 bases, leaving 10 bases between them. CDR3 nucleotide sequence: TGCGCCAGCAGCCTACCGCCCCATGAAGCTTTCTTT. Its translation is CASSLPPHEAFF.

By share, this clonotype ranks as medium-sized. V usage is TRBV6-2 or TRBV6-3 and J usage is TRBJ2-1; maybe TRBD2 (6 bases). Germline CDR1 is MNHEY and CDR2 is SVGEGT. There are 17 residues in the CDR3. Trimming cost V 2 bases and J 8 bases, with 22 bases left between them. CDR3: CASSYDVWRGPAYEQFF. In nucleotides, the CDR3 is TGTGCCAGCAGTTACGACGTTTGGAGGGGACCAGCTTATGAGCAGTTCTTC.

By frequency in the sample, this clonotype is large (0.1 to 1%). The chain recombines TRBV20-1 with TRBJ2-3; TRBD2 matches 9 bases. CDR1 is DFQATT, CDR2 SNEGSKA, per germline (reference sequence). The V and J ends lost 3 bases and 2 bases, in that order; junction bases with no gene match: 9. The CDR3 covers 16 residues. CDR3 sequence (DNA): TGCAGTGCTAGGCGAAGACTAGCGGACTTCACAGATACGCAGTATTTT. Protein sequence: CSARRRLADFTDTQYF.

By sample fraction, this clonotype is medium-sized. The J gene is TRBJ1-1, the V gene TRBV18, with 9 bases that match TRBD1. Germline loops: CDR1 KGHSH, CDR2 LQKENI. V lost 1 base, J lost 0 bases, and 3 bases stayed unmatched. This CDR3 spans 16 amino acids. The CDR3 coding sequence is TGTGCCAGCTCACCACGGACAGGGGACATGAACACTGAAGCTTTCTTT. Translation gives CASSPRTGDMNTEAFF.

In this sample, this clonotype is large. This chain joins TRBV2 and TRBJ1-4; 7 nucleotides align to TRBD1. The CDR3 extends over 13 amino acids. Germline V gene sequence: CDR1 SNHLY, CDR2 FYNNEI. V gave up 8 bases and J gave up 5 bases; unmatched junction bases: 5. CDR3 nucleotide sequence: TGTGCCAGCGGCCGGGACAGAAATGAAAAACTGTTTTTT. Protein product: CASGRDRNEKLFF.

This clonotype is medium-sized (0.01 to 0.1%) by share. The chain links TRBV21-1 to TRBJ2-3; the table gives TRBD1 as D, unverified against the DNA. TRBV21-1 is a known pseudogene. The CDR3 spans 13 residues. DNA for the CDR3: TGTGCCAGCACCCCCACGGGCTGCGGTACGCAGTATTTT. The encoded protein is CASTPTGCGTQYF.

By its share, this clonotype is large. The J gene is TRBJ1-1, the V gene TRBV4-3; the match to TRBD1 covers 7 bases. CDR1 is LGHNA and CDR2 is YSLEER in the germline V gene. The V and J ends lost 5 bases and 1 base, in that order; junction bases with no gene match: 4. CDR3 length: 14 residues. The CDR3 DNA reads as TGCGCCAGCAGCTCGGGACAGCAGAACACTGAAGCTTTCTTT. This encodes CASSSGQQNTEAFF.

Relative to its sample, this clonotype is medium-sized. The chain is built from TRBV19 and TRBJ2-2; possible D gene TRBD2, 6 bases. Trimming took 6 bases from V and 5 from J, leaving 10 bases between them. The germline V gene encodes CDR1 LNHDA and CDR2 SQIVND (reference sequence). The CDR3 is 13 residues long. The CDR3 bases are TGTGCCAGTAGAAAGACTAGTACCGGGGAGCTGTTTTTT. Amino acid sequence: CASRKTSTGELFF.

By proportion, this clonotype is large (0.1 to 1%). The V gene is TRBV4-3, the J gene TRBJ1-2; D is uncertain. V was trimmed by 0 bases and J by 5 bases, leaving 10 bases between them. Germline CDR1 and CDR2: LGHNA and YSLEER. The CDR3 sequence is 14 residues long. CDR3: CASSQDSAEYGYTF. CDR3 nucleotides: TGCGCCAGCAGCCAAGACTCGGCTGAGTATGGCTACACCTTC.

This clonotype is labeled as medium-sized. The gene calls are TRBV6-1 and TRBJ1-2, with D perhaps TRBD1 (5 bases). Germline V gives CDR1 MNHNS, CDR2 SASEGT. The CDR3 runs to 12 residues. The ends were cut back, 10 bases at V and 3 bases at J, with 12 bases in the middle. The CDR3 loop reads CAIRDHYYGYTF. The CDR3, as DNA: TGTGCCATCCGGGACCACTACTATGGCTACACCTTC.

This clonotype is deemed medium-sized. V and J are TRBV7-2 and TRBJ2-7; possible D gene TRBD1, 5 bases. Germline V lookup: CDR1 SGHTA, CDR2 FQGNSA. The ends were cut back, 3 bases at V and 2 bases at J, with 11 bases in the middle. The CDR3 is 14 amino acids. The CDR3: CASSFQGGTYEQYF. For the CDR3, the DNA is TGTGCCAGCAGCTTCCAGGGCGGAACCTACGAGCAGTACTTC.

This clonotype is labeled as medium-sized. CDR3 bases: TGTGCCAGCAGTTCAGTCCACTTGAACACTGAAGCTTTCTTT. Its translation is CASSSVHLNTEAFF. The genes are TRBV12-3 or TRBV12-4 and TRBJ1-1; no reliable D call. This CDR3 has 14 amino acids. V was cut by 4 bases and J by 0 bases, with 9 bases left in between.

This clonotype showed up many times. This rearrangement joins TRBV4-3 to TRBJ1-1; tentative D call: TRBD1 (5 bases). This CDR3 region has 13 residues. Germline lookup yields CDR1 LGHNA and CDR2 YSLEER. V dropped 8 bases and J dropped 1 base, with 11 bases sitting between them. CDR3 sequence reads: CASQYGGNTEAFF. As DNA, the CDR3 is TGCGCCAGCCAATACGGGGGGAACACTGAAGCTTTCTTT.

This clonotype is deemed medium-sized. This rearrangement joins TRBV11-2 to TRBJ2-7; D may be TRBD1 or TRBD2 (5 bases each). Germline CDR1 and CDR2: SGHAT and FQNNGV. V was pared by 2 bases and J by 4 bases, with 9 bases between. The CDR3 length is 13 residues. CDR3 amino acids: CASSLTWGYEQYF. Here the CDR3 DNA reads TGTGCCAGCAGCTTAACTTGGGGGTACGAGCAGTACTTC.

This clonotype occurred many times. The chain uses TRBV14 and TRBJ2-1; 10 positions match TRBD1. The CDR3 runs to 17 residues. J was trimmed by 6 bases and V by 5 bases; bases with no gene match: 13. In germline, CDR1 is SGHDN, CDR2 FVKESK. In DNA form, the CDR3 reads TGTGCCAGCAGCGAGCCGGGACAGGGGATTCGGCTCAATGAGCAGTTCTTC. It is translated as CASSEPGQGIRLNEQFF.

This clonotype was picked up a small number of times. The CDR3 DNA reads TGTGCCAGTTCGGCAGCAACAAATTCACCCCTCCACTTT. It encodes CASSAATNSPLHF. The chain recombines TRBV19 with TRBJ1-6, with no clear D. The germline V gene has CDR1 LNHDA and CDR2 SQIVND (reference sequence). The CDR3 covers 13 residues. Trimming shortened V by 8 bases and J by 7 bases, and 12 bases separated the two germline ends. Based on the CDR3 plus reference TRBV19 and TRBJ1-6, the full variable domain is DGGITQSPKYLFRKEGQNVTLSCEQNLNHDAMYWYRQDPGQGLRLIYYSQIVNDFQKGDIAEGYSVSREKKESFPLTVTSAQKNPTAFYLCASSAATNSPLHFGNGTRLTVT.

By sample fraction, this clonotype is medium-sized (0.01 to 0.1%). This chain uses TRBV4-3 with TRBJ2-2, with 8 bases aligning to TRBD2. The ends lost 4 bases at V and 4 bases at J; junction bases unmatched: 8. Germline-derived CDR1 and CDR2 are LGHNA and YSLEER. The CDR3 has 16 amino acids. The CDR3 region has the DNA TGCGCCAGCAGCCTCACGGGAGGGCAGATCACCGGGGAGCTGTTTTTT. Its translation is CASSLTGGQITGELFF.

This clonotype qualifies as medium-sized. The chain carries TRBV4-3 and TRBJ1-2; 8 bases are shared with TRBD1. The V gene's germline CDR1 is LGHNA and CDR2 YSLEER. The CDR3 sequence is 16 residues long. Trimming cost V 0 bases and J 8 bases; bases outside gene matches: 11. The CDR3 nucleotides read TGCGCCAGCAGCCAAGACCTAGGACAGGGATGGGAGGGCTACACCTTC. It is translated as CASSQDLGQGWEGYTF.

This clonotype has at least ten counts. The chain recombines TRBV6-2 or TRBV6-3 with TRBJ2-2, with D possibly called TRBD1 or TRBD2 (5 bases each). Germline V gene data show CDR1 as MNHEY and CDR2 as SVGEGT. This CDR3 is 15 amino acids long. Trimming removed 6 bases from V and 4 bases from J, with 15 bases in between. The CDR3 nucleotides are TGTGCCAGCAGGTTGTGGGACGGAGGCACCGGGGAGCTGTTTTTT. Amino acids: CASRLWDGGTGELFF.

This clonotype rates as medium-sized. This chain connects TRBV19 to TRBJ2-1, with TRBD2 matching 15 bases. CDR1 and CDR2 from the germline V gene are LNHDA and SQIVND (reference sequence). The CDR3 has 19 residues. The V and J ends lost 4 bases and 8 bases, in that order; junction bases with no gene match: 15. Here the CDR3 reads CASSTRTSGGVIFLDEQFF. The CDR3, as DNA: TGTGCCAGTAGTACCCGGACTAGCGGGGGGGTGATCTTTCTAGATGAGCAGTTCTTC.

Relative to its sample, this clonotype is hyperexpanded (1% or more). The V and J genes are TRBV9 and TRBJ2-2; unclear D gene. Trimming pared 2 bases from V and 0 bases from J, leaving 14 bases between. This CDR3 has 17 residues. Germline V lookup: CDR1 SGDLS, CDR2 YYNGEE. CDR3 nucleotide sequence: TGTGCCAGCAGCGTGATATCGAGTGGGTCGAACACCGGGGAGCTGTTTTTT. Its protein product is CASSVISSGSNTGELFF.

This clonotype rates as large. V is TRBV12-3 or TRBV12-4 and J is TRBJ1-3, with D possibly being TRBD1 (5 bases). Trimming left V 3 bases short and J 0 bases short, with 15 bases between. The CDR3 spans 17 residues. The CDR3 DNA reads TGTGCCAGCAGTTTTAGGGACGGCGGGAGCTCTGGAAACACCATATATTTT. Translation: CASSFRDGGSSGNTIYF.